This T cell receptor delta chain stems from a study of Vδ1+ human thymocytes. V was trimmed by 5 bases and J by 0 bases, leaving 40 bases between them. The CDR3 has 24 residues. CDR1 is TSWWSYY, CDR2 QGS, per germline. The template was reverse-transcribed extracted RNA. CDR3 amplicons came from multiplex PCR with pooled V-gene forward and constant-region reverse primers. TCRdb used CATT to re-call clones from the multiplex PCR reads. The table has approximately 24,000 delta-chain clones, about 7% seen once. Concerning this clone: What it binds is not known.

General observations from the study: In the thymus, TRG and TRD repertoires looked highly polyclonal with Gaussian CDR3 lengths.

This chain joins TRDV1 and TRDJ1, with a tentative D call TRDD3 (8 bases). This clonotype was sampled from a girl younger than two who had congenital heart surgery. Sequences were obtained from Vdelta1+ gamma-delta thymocytes from the thymus. Subset here: FACS-sorted CD3+ TCRalphabeta- TCRVdelta1+ TCRVdelta2- thymocytes. CDR3 nucleotides: TGTGCTCTTGGGATACCCATTCCTACTCCAAGCCAAGGGGATACCTACTACCACACCGATAAACTCATCTTT. Residues: CALGIPIPTPSQGDTYYHTDKLIF.